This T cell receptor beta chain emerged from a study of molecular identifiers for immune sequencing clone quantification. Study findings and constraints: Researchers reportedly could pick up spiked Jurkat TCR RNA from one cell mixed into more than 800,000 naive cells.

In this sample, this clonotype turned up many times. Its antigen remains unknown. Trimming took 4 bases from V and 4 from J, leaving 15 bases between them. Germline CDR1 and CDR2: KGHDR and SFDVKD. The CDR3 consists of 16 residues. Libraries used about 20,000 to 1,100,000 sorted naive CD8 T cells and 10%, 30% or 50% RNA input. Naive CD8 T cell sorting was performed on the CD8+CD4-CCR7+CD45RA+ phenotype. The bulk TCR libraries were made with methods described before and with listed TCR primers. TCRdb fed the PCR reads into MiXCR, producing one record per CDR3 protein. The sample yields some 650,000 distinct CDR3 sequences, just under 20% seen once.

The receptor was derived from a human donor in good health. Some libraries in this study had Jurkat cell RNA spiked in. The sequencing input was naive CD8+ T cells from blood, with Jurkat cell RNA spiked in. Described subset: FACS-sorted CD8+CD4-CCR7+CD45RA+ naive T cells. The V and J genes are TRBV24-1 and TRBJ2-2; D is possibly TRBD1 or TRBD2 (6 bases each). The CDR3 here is CATSDVPGAGTGELFF. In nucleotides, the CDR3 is TGTGCCACCAGTGACGTCCCGGGGGCAGGCACCGGGGAGCTGTTTTTT.